A single sample is the source of the 8 T cell receptor beta chains below, sequenced in a study of cytotoxic CD8 clonotypes in ibrutinib-treated CLL. Data came from immunoSEQ multiplex PCR; TCRdb stores just in-frame clones and leaves some out. The table records about 250,000 clones, 70% of them present only once. The sequenced sample was PBMCs, obtained after 24 months of ibrutinib treatment. All receptors derive from a human donor with chronic lymphocytic leukemia.

The chain combines TRBV30 with TRBJ2-7, with a tentative D call TRBD2 (5 bases). V gave up 4 bases and J gave up 5 bases, with 15 bases separating them. Per the germline V gene, CDR1 is GTSNPN and CDR2 is SVGIG (reference sequence). The CDR3 totals 13 residues. The CDR3 here is CAWNPSPGNEQYF. Here the CDR3 DNA reads TGTGCCTGGAATCCCAGCCCCGGGAACGAGCAGTACTTC.

The chain is built from TRBV5-1 and TRBJ1-2; 8 nucleotides agree with TRBD1. Germline lookup yields CDR1 SGHRS and CDR2 YFSETQ. There are 14 residues in the CDR3. V was clipped by 5 bases and J by 8 bases; unmatched bases: 11. The CDR3 sequence: CASSRDRGGEGYTF. The CDR3 DNA is TGCGCCAGCAGTCGAGACAGGGGAGGAGAGGGCTACACCTTC.

The V gene is TRBV28, the J gene TRBJ2-7; either TRBD1 or TRBD2 may supply D (5 bases each). V shed 7 bases and J shed 0 bases, with 25 bases lying between them. Per germline, CDR1 MDHEN and CDR2 SYDVKM. This CDR3 is 18 amino acids long. The DNA of the CDR3 is TGTGCCAGCACCCCGGGACCCGTACGAGGCCCTGGCTCCTACGAGCAGTACTTC. It specifies CASTPGPVRGPGSYEQYF.

J is TRBJ2-4 and V is TRBV6-5, with 9 bases that match TRBD1. V lost 3 bases and J lost 8; bases outside the gene matches: 2. In germline, CDR1 is MNHEY, CDR2 SVGAGI. This CDR3 contains 13 residues. The CDR3 nucleotides read TGTGCCAGCAGTTATCGACAGGGGGACATTCAGTACTTC. It codes for CASSYRQGDIQYF.

This sequence joins TRBV9 and TRBJ2-5, with D perhaps being TRBD1 or TRBD2 (5 bases each). Germline CDR1 reads SGDLS; CDR2 reads YYNGEE. V lost 7 bases and J 1 base, leaving 14 bases between the germline ends. The CDR3 loop spans 14 amino acids. CDR3 nucleotide sequence: TGTGCCAGCGGGGCCGGGACCACCCAAGAGACCCAGTACTTC. Encoded protein: CASGAGTTQETQYF.

The genes are TRBV6-6 and TRBJ2-7, with D tentatively TRBD1 (6 bases). CDR1 and CDR2 (germline): MNHNY, SVGAGI (reference sequence). The CDR3 has 12 residues. Trimming removed 7 bases at V and 4 bases at J, with 11 bases between. CDR3 in amino acids: CASTGGGYEQYF. The DNA of the CDR3 is TGTGCCAGCACTGGGGGCGGGTACGAGCAGTACTTC.

The chain couples TRBV19 to TRBJ1-1; tentatively, D is TRBD1 (5 bases). The CDR3 has 16 amino acids. Per the germline V gene, CDR1 is LNHDA and CDR2 is SQIVND (reference sequence). V lost 4 bases to trimming and J lost 0 bases, with 15 bases between them. The CDR3 bases are TGTGCCAGTAGTAATCGACAGACTATAATGAACACTGAAGCTTTCTTT. It encodes CASSNRQTIMNTEAFF. The entire variable domain, with the rest obtained from reference TRBV19 and TRBJ1-1, is as follows: DGGITQSPKYLFRKEGQNVTLSCEQNLNHDAMYWYRQDPGQGLRLIYYSQIVNDFQKGDIAEGYSVSREKKESFPLTVTSAQKNPTAFYLCASSNRQTIMNTEAFFGQGTRLTVV.

The chain couples TRBV5-1 to TRBJ2-2, with TRBD1 matching 8 bases. The CDR3 length is 16 residues. CDR1 and CDR2 from the germline V gene are SGHRS and YFSETQ. Trimming at V came to 4 bases and at J to 3 bases, leaving 8 bases not matched to a gene. Here the CDR3 DNA reads TGCGCCAGCAGCGGGCAGGGGGCAGGACACACCGGGGAGCTGTTTTTT. It is translated as CASSGQGAGHTGELFF.